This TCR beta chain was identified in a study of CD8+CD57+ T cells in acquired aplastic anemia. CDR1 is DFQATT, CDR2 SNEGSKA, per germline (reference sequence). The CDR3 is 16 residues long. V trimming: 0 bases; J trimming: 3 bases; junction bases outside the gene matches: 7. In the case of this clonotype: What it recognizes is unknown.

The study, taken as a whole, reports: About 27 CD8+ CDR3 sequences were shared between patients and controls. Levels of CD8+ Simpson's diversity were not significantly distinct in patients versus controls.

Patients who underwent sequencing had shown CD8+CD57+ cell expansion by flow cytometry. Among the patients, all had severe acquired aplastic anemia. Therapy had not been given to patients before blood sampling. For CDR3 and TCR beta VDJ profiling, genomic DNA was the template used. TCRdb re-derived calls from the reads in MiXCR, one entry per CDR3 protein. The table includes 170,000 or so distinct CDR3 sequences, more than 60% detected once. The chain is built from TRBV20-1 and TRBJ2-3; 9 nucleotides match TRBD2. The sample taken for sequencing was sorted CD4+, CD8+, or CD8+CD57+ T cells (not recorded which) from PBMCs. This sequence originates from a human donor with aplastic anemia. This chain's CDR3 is CSARDRVSGRTDTQYF. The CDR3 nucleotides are TGCAGTGCTAGAGATCGGGTTAGCGGGAGAACAGATACGCAGTATTTT.